Listed below are T cell receptor beta chains from one sample, sequenced in a study of CD8 T cells in ankylosing spondylitis. Each CDR3 protein is one row after TCRdb ran MiXCR on the 5' RACE reads. The sample has around 480,000 distinct CDR3 sequences, more than 15% seen once. The sequenced material came from blood, either unsorted or a sorted T cell fraction (not recorded which). These receptors all come from a male donor with ankylosing spondylitis. The CDR3 runs from the conserved cysteine through the conserved F or W.

>TRBV6-5|TRBJ1-2
CASSYERGRSSYTF
>TRBV27|TRBJ2-5
CASGALGGGIQETQYF
>TRBV20-1|TRBJ2-7
CSASASSGSYEQYF
>TRBV18|TRBJ2-1
CASSQNRGVGDNEQFF
>TRBV4-2|TRBJ1-4
CASSQGMGHTTNEKLFF
>TRBV5-1|TRBJ1-1
CASSPGWGRVNTEAFF
>TRBV12-3/TRBV12-4|TRBJ2-3
CASSPRPGGGATQYF
>TRBV19|TRBJ2-1
CACSIRANEQFF
>TRBV24-1|TRBJ1-2
CATSDWRGNYGYTF
>TRBV2|TRBJ2-3
CASTRRSGRQYF
>TRBV2|TRBJ2-1
CASSSQGTYNEQFF
>TRBV10-1|TRBJ2-1
CASSDFDGRVTNEQFF
>TRBV11-2|TRBJ2-1
CASSLATSGNEQFF
>TRBV12-3/TRBV12-4|TRBJ1-6
CASSPGQVNSPLHF
>TRBV20-1|TRBJ2-5
CSARGYRRGGQETQYF
>TRBV12-3/TRBV12-4|TRBJ1-5
CASSPVGGNQPQHF
>TRBV5-1|TRBJ1-4
CASSLAVPGRLKGPTNEKLFF
>TRBV4-3|TRBJ1-5
CASSRGIRNQPQHF
>TRBV2|TRBJ2-2
CASSDRGARTGELFF
>TRBV12-3/TRBV12-4|TRBJ1-6
CASTMTGGSSPLHF
>TRBV3-1|TRBJ1-2
CASSQGLGGYGYTF
>TRBV4-1|TRBJ2-2
CASSRGTSDTGELFF
>TRBV29-1|TRBJ2-7
CSVDGQGTYEQYF
>TRBV6-5|TRBJ1-2
CASSYFAGRGYTF
>TRBV6-2/TRBV6-3|TRBJ1-2
CASSVSTARLGGYTF
>TRBV5-1|TRBJ2-1
CASSLLFSGDNEQFF
>TRBV3-1|TRBJ1-6
CASSQDPPNSPLHF
>TRBV4-1|TRBJ2-2
CASSQDRTSAGELFF
>TRBV5-1|TRBJ2-4
CASSTRDRGAKNIQYF
>TRBV4-1|TRBJ2-1
CASSQEVELAGSNEQFF
>TRBV20-1|TRBJ2-3
CSARDYGTTDTQYF
>TRBV12-3/TRBV12-4|TRBJ2-3
CASSLDGLADTQYF
>TRBV12-3/TRBV12-4|TRBJ1-2
CASRGTDLGGYTF
>TRBV20-1|TRBJ2-1
CSADRDVGNEQFF
>TRBV10-3|TRBJ1-1
CAIRGETGKRDTEAFF
>TRBV9|TRBJ2-1
CASNNLGGANEQFF
>TRBV12-3/TRBV12-4|TRBJ1-1
CASSLQGRSTEAFF
>TRBV18|TRBJ2-7
CASSPGSDSYEQYF
>TRBV29-1|TRBJ2-7
CSVLGQGYEQYF
>TRBV20-1|TRBJ1-3
CSASVSGQLGNTIYF
>TRBV24-1|TRBJ2-3
CATSDPTSGSADTQYF
>TRBV10-3|TRBJ2-1
CAISDERYEQFF
>TRBV6-1|TRBJ2-2
CAASSRISQAGELFF
>TRBV12-5|TRBJ1-1
CASGFGATGLNTEAFF
>TRBV30|TRBJ1-6
CAWRVNSPLHF
>TRBV10-3|TRBJ1-2
CAISDSLGGRGYGYTF
>TRBV11-1|TRBJ2-1
CASSSKHKTSGSSYNEQFF
>TRBV4-3|TRBJ2-1
CASSPSSGRNNEQFF
>TRBV3-1|TRBJ2-5
CASSQSRQPSKQETQYF
>TRBV4-1|TRBJ2-1
CASSPHTTADLRLDEQFF
>TRBV19|TRBJ1-1
CASSDQGVTEAFF
>TRBV4-2|TRBJ1-2
CASSQAGTGLLSYGYTF
>TRBV14|TRBJ2-4
CASSPLVGGGASLDIQYF
>TRBV29-1|TRBJ2-5
CSARTGGGEETQYF
>TRBV9|TRBJ2-6
CASSSPPTSGEGSGANVLTF
>TRBV27|TRBJ2-1
CASSTRLAGGSNEQFF
>TRBV20-1|TRBJ2-1
CSARGQVAATYNEQFF
>TRBV6-2/TRBV6-3|TRBJ2-7
CASSYLGLAGGRYEQYF